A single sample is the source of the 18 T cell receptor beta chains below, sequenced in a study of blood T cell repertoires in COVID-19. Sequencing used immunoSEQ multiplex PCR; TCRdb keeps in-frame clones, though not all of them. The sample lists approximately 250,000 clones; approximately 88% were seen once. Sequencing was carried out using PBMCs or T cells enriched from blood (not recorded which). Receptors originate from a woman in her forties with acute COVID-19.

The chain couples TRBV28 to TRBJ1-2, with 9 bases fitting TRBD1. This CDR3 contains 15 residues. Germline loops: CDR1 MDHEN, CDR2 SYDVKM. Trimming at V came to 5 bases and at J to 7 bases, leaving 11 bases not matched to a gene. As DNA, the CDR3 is TGTGCCAGCAGTGAAGCCGGGACAGGGTTCCCTGGCTACACCTTC. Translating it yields CASSEAGTGFPGYTF.

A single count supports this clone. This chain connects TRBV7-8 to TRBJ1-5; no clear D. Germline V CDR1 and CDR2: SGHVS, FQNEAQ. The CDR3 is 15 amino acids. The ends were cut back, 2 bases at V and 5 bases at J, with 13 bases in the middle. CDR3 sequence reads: CASSLWRGYYQPQHF. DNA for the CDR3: TGTGCCAGCAGCTTATGGAGAGGGTATTATCAGCCCCAGCATTTT.

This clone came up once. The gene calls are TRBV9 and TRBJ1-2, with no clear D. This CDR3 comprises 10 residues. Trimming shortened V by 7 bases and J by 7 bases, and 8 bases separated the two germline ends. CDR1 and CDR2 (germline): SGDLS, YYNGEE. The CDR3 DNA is TGTGCCAGCGGAGGGCCTGGCTACACCTTC. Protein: CASGGPGYTF. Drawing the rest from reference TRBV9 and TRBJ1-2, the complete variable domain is DSGVTQTPKHLITATGQRVTLRCSPRSGDLSVYWYQQSLDQGLQFLIQYYNGEERAKGNILERFSAQQFPDLHSELNLSSLELGDSALYFCASGGPGYTFGSGTRLTVV.

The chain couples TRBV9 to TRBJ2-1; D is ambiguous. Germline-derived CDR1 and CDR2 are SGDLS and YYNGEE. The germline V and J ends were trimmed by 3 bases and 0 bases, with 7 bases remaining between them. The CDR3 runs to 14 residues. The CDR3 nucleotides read TGTGCCAGCAGCGAAAGGAGCTCCTACAATGAGCAGTTCTTC. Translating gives CASSERSSYNEQFF.

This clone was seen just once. In DNA, the CDR3 is TGCGCCAGCAGTGCCACACGCTCTGGAGCGGGGAACACTGAAGCTTTCTTT. It translates to CASSATRSGAGNTEAFF. This chain links TRBV10-1 with TRBJ1-1; no reliable D call. V lost 4 bases and J lost 1, with 19 bases in between. The CDR3 totals 17 residues. Looked up from germline, CDR1 is WNHNN and CDR2 is SYGVQD (reference sequence).

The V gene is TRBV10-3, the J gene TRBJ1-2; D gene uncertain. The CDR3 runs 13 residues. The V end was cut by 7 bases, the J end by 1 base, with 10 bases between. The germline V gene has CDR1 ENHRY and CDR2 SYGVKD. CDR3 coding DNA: TGTGCCATCACCCTCGGAGTTAACTATGGCTACACCTTC. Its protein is CAITLGVNYGYTF.

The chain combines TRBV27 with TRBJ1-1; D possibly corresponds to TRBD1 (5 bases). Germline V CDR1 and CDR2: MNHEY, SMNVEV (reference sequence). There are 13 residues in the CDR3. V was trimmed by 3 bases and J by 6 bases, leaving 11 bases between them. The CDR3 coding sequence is TGTGCCAGCAGTTTTCAGGGTATAGCTGAAGCTTTCTTT. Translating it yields CASSFQGIAEAFF.

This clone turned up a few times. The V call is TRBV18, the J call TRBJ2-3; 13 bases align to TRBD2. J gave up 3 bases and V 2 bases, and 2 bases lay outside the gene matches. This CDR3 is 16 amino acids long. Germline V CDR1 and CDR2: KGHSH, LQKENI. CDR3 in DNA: TGTGCCAGCTCACCAAGGACTAGCGGGGGAACAGATACGCAGTATTTT. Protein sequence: CASSPRTSGGTDTQYF.

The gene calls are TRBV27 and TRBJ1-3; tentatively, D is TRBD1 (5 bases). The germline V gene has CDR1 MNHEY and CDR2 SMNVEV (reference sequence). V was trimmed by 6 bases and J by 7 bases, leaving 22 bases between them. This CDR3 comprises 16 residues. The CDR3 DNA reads TGTGCCAGCAGCCAAGGGGCTCTCCCCGGTGTGAACACCATATATTTT. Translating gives CASSQGALPGVNTIYF.

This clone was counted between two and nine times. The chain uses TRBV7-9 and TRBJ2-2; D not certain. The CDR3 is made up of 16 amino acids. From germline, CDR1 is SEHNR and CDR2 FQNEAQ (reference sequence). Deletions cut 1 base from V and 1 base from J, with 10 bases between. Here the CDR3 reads CASSLEMAENTGELFF. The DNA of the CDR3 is TGTGCCAGCAGCTTAGAGATGGCGGAGAACACCGGGGAGCTGTTTTTT.

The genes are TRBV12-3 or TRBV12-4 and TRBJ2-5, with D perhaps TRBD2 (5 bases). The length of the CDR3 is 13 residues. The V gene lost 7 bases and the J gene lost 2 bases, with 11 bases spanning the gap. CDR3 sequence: CASTLSVQETQYF. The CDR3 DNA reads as TGTGCCAGCACTCTTAGCGTGCAAGAGACCCAGTACTTC.

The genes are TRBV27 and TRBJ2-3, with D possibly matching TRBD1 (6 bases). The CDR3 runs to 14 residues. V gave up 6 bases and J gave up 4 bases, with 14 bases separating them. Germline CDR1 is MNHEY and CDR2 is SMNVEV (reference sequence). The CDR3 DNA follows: TGTGCCAGCAGCCGACAGGTGGGGGCAGATACGCAGTATTTT. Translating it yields CASSRQVGADTQYF.

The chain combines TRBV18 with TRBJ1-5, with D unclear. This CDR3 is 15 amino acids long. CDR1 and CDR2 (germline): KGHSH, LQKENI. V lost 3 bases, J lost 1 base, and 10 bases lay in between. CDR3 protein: CASSPEALSNQPQHF. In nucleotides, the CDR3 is TGTGCCAGCTCACCGGAGGCTTTGAGCAATCAGCCCCAGCATTTT.

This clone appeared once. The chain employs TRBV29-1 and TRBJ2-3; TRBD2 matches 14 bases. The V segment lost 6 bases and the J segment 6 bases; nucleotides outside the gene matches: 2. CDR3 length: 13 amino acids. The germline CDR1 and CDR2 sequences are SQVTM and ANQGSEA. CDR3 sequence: CSVGTSGSDTQYF. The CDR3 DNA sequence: TGCAGCGTGGGGACTAGCGGGAGTGATACGCAGTATTTT.

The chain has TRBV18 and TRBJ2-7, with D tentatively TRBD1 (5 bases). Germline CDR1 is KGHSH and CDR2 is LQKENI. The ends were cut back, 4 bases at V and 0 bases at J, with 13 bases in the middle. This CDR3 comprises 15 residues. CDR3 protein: CASSQTAPVSYEQYV. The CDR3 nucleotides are TGTGCCAGCTCACAGACAGCCCCTGTCTCCTACGAGCAGTACGTC.

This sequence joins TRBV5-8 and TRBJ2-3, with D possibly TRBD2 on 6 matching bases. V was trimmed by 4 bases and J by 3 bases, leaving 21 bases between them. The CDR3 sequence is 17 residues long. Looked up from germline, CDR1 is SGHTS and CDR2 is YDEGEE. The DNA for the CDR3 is TGTGCCAGCAGCGCCCGAGGGGCGACGGGGAGGACAGATACGCAGTATTTT. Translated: CASSARGATGRTDTQYF.

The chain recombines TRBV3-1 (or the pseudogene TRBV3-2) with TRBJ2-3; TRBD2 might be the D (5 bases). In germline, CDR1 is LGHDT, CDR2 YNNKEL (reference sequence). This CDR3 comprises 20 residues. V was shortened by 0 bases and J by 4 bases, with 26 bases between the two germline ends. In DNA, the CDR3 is TGTGCCAGCAGCCAAGAAAATTGGGTGAGGGCTTTGAAGGCGGCAGATACGCAGTATTTT. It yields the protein CASSQENWVRALKAADTQYF.

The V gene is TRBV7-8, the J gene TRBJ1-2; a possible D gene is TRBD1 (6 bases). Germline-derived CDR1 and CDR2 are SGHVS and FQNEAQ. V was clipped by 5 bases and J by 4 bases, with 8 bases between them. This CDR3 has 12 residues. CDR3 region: CASSEDSYGYTF. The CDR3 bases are TGTGCCAGCAGCGAGGACAGCTATGGCTACACCTTC.